The sample holds many counts of the clone carrying this T cell receptor (beta chain). Antigen unknown. This record comes from a study of T-cell reconstitution after alpha-beta-depleted transplantation in children. The CDR3 loop spans 14 amino acids. J was trimmed by 6 bases and V by 4 bases; bases with no gene match: 12. The germline CDR1 and CDR2 sequences are SQVTM and ANQGSEA. Study-wide results and limits: Expanded clones from the graft, numbering several hundred, reportedly supplied alpha-beta T cells about two months after transplant.

For TCRbeta, the library was prepared with unique molecular identifiers. One entry per CDR3 protein results from TCRdb running MiXCR on the PCR reads. The sample lists approximately 16,000 distinct CDR3 sequences; roughly 4.7% were seen once. V and J are TRBV29-1 and TRBJ2-7; 7 bases match TRBD2. This TCR was recovered from a boy aged 5-17 years with acute lymphoblastic leukemia, due to receive a stem cell transplant. Sequencing used PBMCs, obtained before TCRalphabeta/CD19-depleted stem cell transplant. The CDR3 sequence: CSVVEAAGVGEQYF. CDR3 sequence (DNA): TGCAGCGTTGTTGAGGCGGCGGGAGTAGGCGAGCAGTACTTC.